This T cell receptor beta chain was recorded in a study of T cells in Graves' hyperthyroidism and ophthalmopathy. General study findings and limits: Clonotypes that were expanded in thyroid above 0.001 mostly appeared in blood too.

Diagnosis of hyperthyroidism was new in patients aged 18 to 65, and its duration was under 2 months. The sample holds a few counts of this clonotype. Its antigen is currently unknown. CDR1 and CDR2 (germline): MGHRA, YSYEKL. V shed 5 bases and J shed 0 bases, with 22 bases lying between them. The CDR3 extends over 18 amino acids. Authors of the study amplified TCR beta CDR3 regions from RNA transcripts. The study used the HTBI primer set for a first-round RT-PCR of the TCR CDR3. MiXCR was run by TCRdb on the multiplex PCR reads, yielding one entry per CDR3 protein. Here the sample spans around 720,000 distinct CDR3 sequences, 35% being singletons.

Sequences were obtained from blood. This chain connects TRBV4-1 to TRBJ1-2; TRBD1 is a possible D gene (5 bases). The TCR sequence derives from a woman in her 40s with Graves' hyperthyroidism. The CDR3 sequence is CASSDAGARTPTNYGYTF. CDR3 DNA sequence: TGCGCCAGCAGCGACGCTGGGGCGCGCACGCCAACTAACTATGGCTACACCTTC.